Below are 6 T cell receptor beta chains sequenced from a single sample in a study of cytomegalovirus exposure and HLA in healthy donors. Produced via immunoSEQ multiplex PCR; TCRdb's table is partial and in-frame only. The sample shows 190,000 or so clones, approximately 80% of them seen only once. Sequenced input: PBMCs. These receptors all come from a woman aged 25 to 39 in good health and CMV-seropositive.

V gene TRBV9 combines with J gene TRBJ2-1; possible D gene TRBD2, 5 bases. The germline V gene encodes CDR1 SGDLS and CDR2 YYNGEE. Deletions cut 1 base from V and 0 bases from J, with 11 bases between. This CDR3 comprises 16 residues. CDR3 residues: CASSVNGETSYNEQFF. The DNA for the CDR3 is TGTGCCAGCAGCGTAAACGGGGAAACCTCCTACAATGAGCAGTTCTTC.

This clone came up a few times. This chain connects TRBV20-1 to TRBJ1-1, with D hard to call. The CDR3 spans 11 residues. V lost 1 base and J lost 4, with 4 bases in between. Germline V gene lookup returns CDR1 DFQATT and CDR2 SNEGSKA (reference sequence). This chain's CDR3 is CSARVSTEAFF. The CDR3 DNA is TGCAGTGCTAGAGTTAGCACTGAAGCTTTCTTT.

The genes are TRBV11-3 and TRBJ2-3; D not certain. The CDR3 contains 12 residues. Germline V gene data show CDR1 as SGHNT and CDR2 as YENEEA. Trimming took off 4 bases at V and 6 bases at J, with 8 bases between the two ends. CDR3 sequence reads: CASSSRVDTQYF. CDR3 coding DNA: TGTGCCAGCAGCTCAAGAGTCGATACGCAGTATTTT.

This clone was counted between two and nine times. V and J are TRBV4-1 and TRBJ1-5; D possibly corresponds to TRBD1 (5 bases). Germline V gene lookup returns CDR1 MGHRA and CDR2 YSYEKL. There are 14 residues in the CDR3. Trimming cost V 1 base and J 4 bases, with 8 bases left between them. CDR3 in amino acids: CASSQGRGNQPQHF. CDR3 sequence (DNA): TGCGCCAGCAGCCAAGGCCGGGGGAATCAGCCCCAGCATTTT.

This clone has only one observation. This rearrangement joins TRBV2 to TRBJ2-2; a weak D match, TRBD1 (7 bases). The V end was cut by 8 bases, the J end by 3 bases, with 22 bases between. Germline V CDR1 and CDR2: SNHLY, FYNNEI. This CDR3 has 17 amino acids. The CDR3 spells CASYPSTGDSYTGELFF. The CDR3 DNA reads as TGTGCCAGCTACCCCTCGACGGGGGACAGCTACACCGGGGAGCTGTTTTTT.

In this sample, this clone turned up a few times. This chain's CDR3 is CASSADRDTEAFF. The DNA of the CDR3 is TGTGCCAGTAGTGCCGACAGGGACACTGAAGCTTTCTTT. This chain joins TRBV19 and TRBJ1-1, with TRBD1 identical over 7 bases. CDR1 and CDR2 (germline): LNHDA, SQIVND (reference sequence). The V segment lost 5 bases and the J segment 3 bases; nucleotides outside the gene matches: 3. This CDR3 has 13 residues.